The source of this T cell receptor beta chain is a study of blood T cell repertoires in COVID-19 (dated by TCRdb to 2019 to 2021). At the level of the whole study: Samples from collaborators originated in the United States, Italy and Spain and spanned both the acute and convalescent phases of COVID-19. The prospective study material was composed of cDNA or gDNA derived from T cells, B-cell-depleted T cells, or PBMCs. The dataset comprised deeply sampled blood TCRbeta repertoires from subjects exposed to, actively infected with, or recovered from COVID-19. The repertoires were released in a freely available public database meant as a resource for research on the immune response to SARS-CoV-2. Samples came from the ongoing ImmuneRACE study (first 160 participants) plus 1,254 subjects from 6 global collaborators. The sample metadata nearly always contained a de-identified subject ID, COVID-19 status, age in years and sex. Where HLA class I and class II types were available, the types were taken from metadata supplied by the sample provider, not from assay-based typing. Results the study describes overall, beyond this receptor: The quantity of clinical and demographic metadata differed by source and by participant and was supplied without curation.

V is cut back by 5 bases and J by 0 bases, with 3 bases in the junction unmatched. The CDR3 holds 15 amino acids from the cysteine to the phenylalanine. Only CDR3 DNA is held: 45 bases, read in frame from base 1. CDR1 and CDR2, looked up from the germline V gene (reference sequence), are SEHNR and FQNEAQ. The immunoSEQ Assay, a bias-controlled multiplex PCR, was used to amplify TCRbeta CDR3 regions from genomic DNA. For the original study's pipeline: The number of nucleated cells in each sample was estimated from the amplification of reference gene primers within the assay. To quantify the absolute abundance of each unique TCRbeta CDR3 rearrangement, sequence reads were collapsed and filtered. For each sample, productive Simpson clonality was calculated as the square root of Simpson's diversity index over productive rearrangements. TCRdb retrieved this table from immuneACCESS and kept in-frame rearrangements only. Not all clones are present; in checked studies, unresolved V genes account for under half, and no reason is known for the remainder. That table gives V, J and clone size, and the DNA gave D and trimming. Within this sample are about 220,000 clones, with nearly 90% of them counted one time only. Over 12% of the sample is held by the ten biggest clonotypes.

A remark on this clone: The target of this receptor is not known. Qualities for individual bases were not recorded, and no much larger clone is one base off.

Participants in the prospective study were aged about 18 to 100 years, lived in about two dozen United States geographic areas, and enrolled through a virtual design. In the prospective study, participants were assigned to cohorts based on the clinical history participants reported in a screening survey and a study questionnaire. Exposed participants had been in contact with someone with a PCR-confirmed or clinician-diagnosed COVID-19 case within 2 weeks of study entry. Each participant in the prospective study had whole blood, serum and a nasopharyngeal or oropharyngeal swab collected by mobile phlebotomists. Participants in the prospective study had the option to provide additional blood draws and questionnaires over an approximately 2-month period. Before DNA extraction, blood samples from the prospective study were shipped at room temperature or frozen.

The rearrangement combines TRBV7-9 with TRBJ2-7, and TRBD2 aligns with 11 junction nucleotides. The sample taken for sequencing was PBMCs or T cells enriched from blood (not recorded which). The sequence was obtained from a man aged 25 to 40 who had been exposed to COVID-19. CDR3 region: CASSLLAGASYEQYF. The nucleotide sequence is given as TGTGCCAGCAGCCTACTAGCGGGGGCCTCCTACGAGCAGTACTTC.